This TCR beta chain was retrieved from a study of post-analysis software for immune sequencing data. On the study more broadly: Secondary progressive, relapsing-remitting and progressive-relapsing multiple sclerosis were among the included disease courses. Broader study findings: Roughly 5 TRBV segments, TRBV5-6, TRBV5-1 and TRBV20-1 among them, were found more frequent in patients than controls. Controls' normalized Chao1 diversity significantly exceeded that of multiple sclerosis patients. Those samples that were prepared in the same batch co-clustered strongly by F measure.

The TCR beta cDNA libraries carried unique molecular identifiers. The authors obtained roughly 0.5 million cDNA molecules from around 1 to 9.1 million T cells. TCRdb fed the PCR reads into MiXCR, producing one record per CDR3 protein. The repertoire consists of roughly 600,000 distinct CDR3 sequences, with roughly 45% occurring once and the leading ten covering about 1.5%. As concerns this clonotype: Antigen specificity is unknown.

With 4 bases removed from V and 2 bases from J, the gap between germline ends came to 14 bases. Germline loops: CDR1 MNHNS, CDR2 SASEGT. The CDR3 is 15 amino acids. The chain joins TRBV6-1 to TRBJ2-5; D may correspond to TRBD1 or TRBD2 (5 bases each). The TCR originated in a girl under 18 with multiple sclerosis. Sequencing used blood. Written as DNA, the CDR3 is TGTGCCAGCAGTGTCCCGGGACCCACGCAAGAGACCCAGTACTTC. It specifies CASSVPGPTQETQYF.